The clone carrying this T cell receptor (beta chain) has just a few counts. What it binds is not known. The data originate from a study of response to subunit inactivated influenza vaccine. TCRdb fed the RT-PCR reads into MiXCR, producing one record per CDR3 protein. The data show roughly 150,000 distinct CDR3 sequences, with roughly a tenth seen just once and approximately 13% held by the top ten. This CDR3 has 14 amino acids. CDR1 DFQATT and CDR2 SNEGSKA come from the germline V gene (reference sequence). Findings and caveats of the study: Authors suggested each seasonal flu vaccination may recruit only limited numbers of new T cells.

The clonotype originates from a man aged 50-59 years who received an inactivated influenza vaccine. The sequencing used non-naive T cells sorted from PBMCs, collected 45 days after vaccination. The chain uses TRBV20-1 and TRBJ1-1; D remains unclear. CDR3 region: CRARRGGVNTEAFF. As DNA, the CDR3 is TGCAGGGCGAGGCGGGGAGGCGTGAACACTGAAGCTTTCTTT.